Shown below are 6 T cell receptor beta chains from a single sample sequenced in a study of blood T cells in healthy people across ages. It was with a sample-barcoded 5' primer and a J-beta primer mix that a second PCR of roughly 7 to 12 cycles was run. TCRdb reprocessed the 5' RACE reads with MiXCR, giving one entry per CDR3 protein. The data show roughly 800,000 distinct CDR3 sequences, about 62% seen once. The sequencing sample was made of blood. The source is a man aged 25-40 years in good health.

This clonotype was counted only a few times. The chain employs TRBV20-1 and TRBJ2-1; 7 positions match TRBD2. The J call may not be correct, given that the DNA end is closer to TRBJ2-7. Germline V gene sequence: CDR1 DFQATT, CDR2 SNEGSKA (reference sequence). This CDR3 contains 12 residues. The CDR3 loop is CSVGTKGYEQYF. CDR3 coding DNA: TGCAGTGTGGGGACTAAGGGCTACGAGCAGTACTTC.

The rearrangement joins TRBV28 to TRBJ2-1; 9 nucleotides agree with TRBD1. J gave up 8 bases and V 7 bases, and 12 bases lay outside the gene matches. The CDR3 is made up of 15 amino acids. Germline V lookup: CDR1 MDHEN, CDR2 SYDVKM. CDR3 nucleotide sequence: TGTGCCAGCAATCTTGGGGACAGGGTAGGACATGAGCAGTTCTTC. It codes for CASNLGDRVGHEQFF.

Concerning this clonotype: The junction does not match germline at one end; this may be a read error. This chain links TRBV20-1 with TRBJ2-6; D perhaps matches TRBD1 (6 bases). The germline V gene encodes CDR1 DFQATT and CDR2 SNEGSKA (reference sequence). The CDR3 length is 16 residues. The CDR3 sequence is CGATAAGVSGANVLTF. The CDR3 DNA follows: TGCGGTGCTACCGCGGCAGGGGTCTCTGGGGCCAACGTCCTGACTTTC.

CDR3 DNA sequence: TGTGCCAGCAGCCGGGACAGTTCTAATGAAAAACTGTTTTTT. This translates into CASSRDSSNEKLFF. The V and J genes are TRBV7-9 and TRBJ1-4; 7 bases match TRBD1. The CDR3 extends over 14 amino acids. The germline gives CDR1 SEHNR, CDR2 FQNEAQ (reference sequence). With 5 bases clipped from V and 3 bases from J, the junction kept 3 bases outside the gene matches.

This clonotype was counted only a few times. V usage is TRBV3-1 and J usage is TRBJ2-1; TRBD2 matches at 9 bases. The CDR3 is 16 amino acids. V gave up 6 bases and J gave up 8 bases; unmatched junction bases: 14. Germline V lookup: CDR1 LGHDT, CDR2 YNNKEL (reference sequence). CDR3 in DNA: TGTGCCAGCAGTCAACTAGTGGCGGGAGGGCCCCATGAGCAGTTCTTC. Amino acids: CASSQLVAGGPHEQFF.

This clonotype was counted only a few times. The gene calls are TRBV6-1 and TRBJ2-1; D is perhaps TRBD1 or TRBD2 (5 bases each). V was pared by 6 bases and J by 9 bases, with 21 bases between. This CDR3 contains 15 residues. The V gene's germline CDR1 is MNHNS and CDR2 SASEGT. The CDR3 DNA reads as TGTGCCAGCAGGAGTTTGACAGCGGCCCAGGGTGAGCAGTTCTTC. Amino acids: CASRSLTAAQGEQFF.